The 25 T cell receptor beta chains presented below share a single source sample, sequenced in a study of blood T cell repertoires in COVID-19. Produced via immunoSEQ multiplex PCR; TCRdb's table is partial and in-frame only. The sample comprises a few hundred thousand clones, 88% of which are singletons, and 10% to 12% rests with the top ten. The sample consisted of peripheral blood. The receptor source for this set is a woman younger than 45 with COVID-19, enrolled during active disease.

The chain employs TRBV29-1 and TRBJ2-3; D perhaps matches TRBD1 (6 bases). Trimming pared 5 bases from V and 1 base from J, leaving 10 bases between. The CDR3 loop spans 13 amino acids. The germline gives CDR1 SQVTM, CDR2 ANQGSEA. DNA for the CDR3: TGCAGCGTTATCAGGGGTCGCACAGATACGCAGTATTTT. It yields the protein CSVIRGRTDTQYF.

The chain has TRBV3-1 (or the pseudogene TRBV3-2) and TRBJ2-7; 7 nucleotides match TRBD2. The CDR3 extends over 15 amino acids. The J segment lost 2 bases and the V segment lost 2 bases, leaving 6 bases of the junction unmatched. CDR1 is LGHDT, CDR2 YNNKEL, per germline (reference sequence). The CDR3 DNA is TGTGCCAGCAGCCAACGAGCGGGAAGGGCCTACGAGCAGTACTTC. It yields the protein CASSQRAGRAYEQYF.

This sequence joins TRBV5-4 and TRBJ2-3; D perhaps matches TRBD2 (6 bases). The V gene's germline CDR1 is SGHNT and CDR2 YYREEE (reference sequence). Trimming took off 4 bases at V and 10 bases at J, with 16 bases between the two ends. CDR3 length equals 13 residues. The CDR3 spells CASSGGLRDAQYF. CDR3 in DNA: TGTGCCAGCAGCGGGGGACTCCGCGATGCGCAGTATTTT.

The rearrangement links TRBV4-1 to TRBJ1-1, with D perhaps matching TRBD1 (6 bases). Germline V gene data show CDR1 as MGHRA and CDR2 as YSYEKL. The V end lost 2 bases, the J end lost 3 bases, and 10 bases lay between the germline ends. The CDR3 covers 14 residues. The DNA for the CDR3 is TGCGCCAGCAGCCAACCCGGACAGTACACTGAAGCTTTCTTT. Protein product: CASSQPGQYTEAFF.

In this sample, this clone turned up a few times. The chain is built from TRBV4-1 and TRBJ2-7; 7 bases agree with TRBD2. Germline trimming cut 1 base from V and 3 bases from J; bases unmatched to any gene: 6. The germline gives CDR1 MGHRA, CDR2 YSYEKL. The CDR3 loop spans 15 amino acids. The DNA for the CDR3 is TGCGCCAGCAGCCAAGGCGTCAGGGAGGGCTACGAGCAGTACTTC. It translates to CASSQGVREGYEQYF.

V usage is TRBV5-1 and J usage is TRBJ2-3; D is uncertain. The CDR3 runs to 15 residues. Per germline, CDR1 SGHRS and CDR2 YFSETQ. V lost 4 bases and J lost 0, with 12 bases in between. DNA for the CDR3: TGCGCCAGCAGCGTCGGTAGAGCAAGCACAGATACGCAGTATTTT. Translated, it gives CASSVGRASTDTQYF.

V is TRBV3-1 (or the pseudogene TRBV3-2) and J is TRBJ1-1; 8 positions agree with TRBD1. V lost 2 bases and J lost 4; bases outside the gene matches: 6. Per the germline V gene, CDR1 is LGHDT and CDR2 is YNNKEL (reference sequence). This CDR3 is built from 15 residues. CDR3 nucleotides: TGTGCCAGCAGCCAATGGACAGGGTCGGCCACTGAAGCTTTCTTT. Protein: CASSQWTGSATEAFF.

The chain employs TRBV2 and TRBJ1-6, with 7 bases fitting TRBD1. The V gene's germline CDR1 is SNHLY and CDR2 FYNNEI. Losses at the gene ends were 4 bases for V and 6 bases for J; bases not matched to a gene: 6. The CDR3 has 15 amino acids. The CDR3 DNA reads as TGTGCCAGCAGTGTAACAGGGGAAGCTAATTCACCCCTCCACTTT. Protein sequence: CASSVTGEANSPLHF. Looking up the rest from reference TRBV2 and TRBJ1-6 gives the full variable domain: EPEVTQTPSHQVTQMGQEVILRCVPISNHLYFYWYRQILGQKVEFLVSFYNNEISEKSEIFDDQFSVERPDGSNFTLKIRSTKLEDSAMYFCASSVTGEANSPLHFGNGTRLTVT.

The V call is TRBV15, the J call TRBJ2-5; 7 bases align to TRBD2. This CDR3 region has 14 residues. Germline CDR1 reads LNHNV; CDR2 reads YYDKDF (reference sequence). J was trimmed by 5 bases and V by 2 bases; bases with no gene match: 5. CDR3 amino acids: CATSRWEGGETQYF. The CDR3 bases are TGTGCCACCAGCAGATGGGAGGGCGGGGAGACCCAGTACTTC. Filled out from reference TRBV15 and TRBJ2-5, the complete variable domain reads DAMVIQNPRYQVTQFGKPVTLSCSQTLNHNVMYWYQQKSSQAPKLLFHYYDKDFNNEADTPDNFQSRRPNTSFCFLDIRSPGLGDTAMYLCATSRWEGGETQYFGPGTRLLVL.

V is TRBV27 and J is TRBJ1-2, with 8 positions matching TRBD1. This CDR3 region has 15 residues. Germline loops: CDR1 MNHEY, CDR2 SMNVEV (reference sequence). V shed 6 bases, J shed 3 bases, and the junction held 9 bases outside the gene matches. The CDR3 nucleotides read TGTGCCAGCAGGCCGACCCAGGGGGCGTACTATGGCTACACCTTC. Its protein product is CASRPTQGAYYGYTF.

CDR3: CASSNLRGSYNEQFF. DNA for the CDR3: TGTGCCAGCAGCAACCTCAGGGGATCCTACAATGAGCAGTTCTTC. V gene TRBV7-2 combines with J gene TRBJ2-1, with D maybe TRBD1 (6 bases). Trimming shortened V by 5 bases and J by 1 base, and 12 bases separated the two germline ends. This CDR3 spans 15 amino acids. The V gene's germline CDR1 is SGHTA and CDR2 FQGNSA.

V usage is TRBV6-2 or TRBV6-3 and J usage is TRBJ1-1, with no clear D. This CDR3 region has 16 residues. V lost 0 bases and J 3 bases, leaving 14 bases between the germline ends. Germline V gives CDR1 MNHEY, CDR2 SVGEGT. The DNA for the CDR3 is TGTGCCAGCAGTTACTCGCCCCTCAGGAGGGACACTGAAGCTTTCTTT. Translation gives CASSYSPLRRDTEAFF.

The chain carries TRBV7-3 and TRBJ2-7; D is perhaps TRBD1 (5 bases). Looked up from germline, CDR1 is SGHTA and CDR2 is FQGTGA. The CDR3 has 12 amino acids. V gave up 4 bases and J gave up 9 bases, with 13 bases separating them. The CDR3 here is CASSSKGPWQYF. DNA for the CDR3: TGTGCCAGCAGCTCTAAGGGGCCCTGGCAGTACTTC.

The rearrangement links TRBV11-3 to TRBJ2-4; TRBD1 is a possible D gene (5 bases). The V and J ends lost 5 bases and 1 base respectively, with 15 bases between them. Per the germline V gene, CDR1 is SGHNT and CDR2 is YENEEA. The CDR3 sequence is 16 residues long. The DNA of the CDR3 is TGTGCCAGCAGCCCAGGGTATTTGGGGGCCAAAAACATTCAGTACTTC. It codes for CASSPGYLGAKNIQYF.

CDR3: CATSRWTALNEKLFF. The CDR3, as DNA: TGTGCCACCAGCAGGTGGACAGCCCTTAATGAAAAACTGTTTTTT. The chain is built from TRBV15 and TRBJ1-4, with a weak D call TRBD1 (6 bases). V dropped 3 bases and J dropped 4 bases, with 12 bases sitting between them. The CDR3 length is 15 residues. In germline, CDR1 is LNHNV, CDR2 YYDKDF (reference sequence).

The count of this clone is one. The CDR3 nucleotides are TGTGCCAGCAGTATGACTAGCGGCAGATCCTACGAGCAGTACTTC. Translated, it gives CASSMTSGRSYEQYF. The chain couples TRBV6-5 to TRBJ2-7; 9 nucleotides line up with TRBD2. With 5 bases clipped from V and 1 base from J, the junction kept 6 bases outside the gene matches. The CDR3 covers 15 residues. The V gene's germline CDR1 is MNHEY and CDR2 SVGAGI.

The chain uses TRBV15 and TRBJ1-1; D is undetermined. CDR1 LNHNV and CDR2 YYDKDF come from the germline V gene (reference sequence). The CDR3 has 14 amino acids. Trimming removed 5 bases at V and 2 bases at J, with 12 bases between. CDR3 sequence reads: CATSQRVFNTEAFF. In DNA form, the CDR3 reads TGTGCCACCAGCCAGAGGGTTTTTAACACTGAAGCTTTCTTT.

The J gene is TRBJ2-3, the V gene TRBV5-4; possibly TRBD2 for D (5 bases). The germline CDR1 and CDR2 sequences are SGHNT and YYREEE (reference sequence). CDR3 length: 14 amino acids. The V and J ends lost 3 bases and 5 bases respectively, with 13 bases between them. The CDR3 nucleotides read TGTGCCAGCAGCTCCGGAGGTTCCGAAGATACGCAGTATTTT. As protein: CASSSGGSEDTQYF.

This clone was seen just once. The chain's CDR3 is CASSYGGQNTEAFF. CDR3 sequence (DNA): TGTGCCAGCAGTTACGGCGGTCAGAACACTGAAGCTTTCTTT. The rearrangement links TRBV6-5 to TRBJ1-1; D gene ambiguous. Germline V lookup: CDR1 MNHEY, CDR2 SVGAGI. Trimming removed 2 bases from V and 1 base from J, with 8 bases in between. The CDR3 sequence is 14 residues long.

The chain is built from TRBV30 and TRBJ1-6; D may be TRBD1 (6 bases). V gave up 0 bases and J gave up 14 bases, with 20 bases separating them. The CDR3 contains 15 residues. Germline V gives CDR1 GTSNPN, CDR2 SVGIG (reference sequence). CDR3 in amino acids: CAWSVATAQGQALHF. The CDR3 DNA is TGTGCCTGGAGTGTGGCGACAGCACAGGGACAAGCCCTCCACTTT.

The chain uses TRBV19 and TRBJ2-5, with 10 nucleotides matching TRBD1. Per germline, CDR1 LNHDA and CDR2 SQIVND (reference sequence). Unmatched junction bases numbered 6, after V lost 6 bases and J lost 5 bases. The CDR3 has 14 amino acids. The CDR3 DNA reads as TGTGCCAGTAGGACGACAGGGGGCGACGAGACCCAGTACTTC. Encoded protein: CASRTTGGDETQYF.

In its sample, this clone was seen a few times. The gene calls are TRBV7-2 and TRBJ1-3, with D hard to call. This CDR3 has 13 residues. V lost 1 base to trimming and J lost 5 bases, with 6 bases between them. Germline CDR1 SGHTA, CDR2 FQGNSA. CDR3 sequence: CASSLEQRNTIYF. The CDR3 nucleotides are TGTGCCAGCAGCTTAGAACAGCGAAACACCATATATTTT.

Note on this clone: Other nucleotide sequences in the sample specify the same CDR3. The V and J genes are TRBV7-2 and TRBJ1-2; a weak D match, TRBD1 (6 bases). This CDR3 spans 13 amino acids. Trimming stripped 5 bases from V and 3 bases from J, with 10 bases between. From germline, CDR1 is SGHTA and CDR2 FQGNSA. The CDR3 DNA follows: TGTGCCAGCAGCCCTCAGGGGTACTATGGCTACACCTTC. Protein sequence: CASSPQGYYGYTF.

The gene calls are TRBV4-1 and TRBJ2-1, with TRBD2 matching 14 bases. With V trimmed by 0 bases and J by 2 bases, 9 bases remained unmatched. The CDR3 contains 20 residues. Looked up from germline, CDR1 is MGHRA and CDR2 is YSYEKL. The CDR3 coding sequence is TGCGCCAGCAGCCAAGATCCTGGGACTAGCGGGAGAGTAACCTACAATGAGCAGTTCTTC. Its protein is CASSQDPGTSGRVTYNEQFF.

The chain joins TRBV28 to TRBJ2-7; tentatively, D is TRBD2 (5 bases). This CDR3 region has 15 residues. Germline CDR1 MDHEN, CDR2 SYDVKM. V was trimmed by 2 bases and J by 2 bases, leaving 13 bases between them. The CDR3 is CASSLPRGQTYEQYF. The CDR3 DNA is TGTGCCAGCAGTTTACCCCGAGGGCAAACCTACGAGCAGTACTTC.